This T cell receptor beta chain was sequenced for a study of shared clonotypes between healthy human individuals. Profiling relied on immunoSEQ multiplex PCR, and the TCRdb table lists in-frame clones only, not all of them. Of about 2.3 million clones in the sample, 85% to 95% are singletons; the top ten hold about 0.37%. CD4+ cells were split into CD45RA+ naive and CD45RA-negative memory subsets. Per the germline V gene, CDR1 is SGHTA and CDR2 is FQGNSA. The V and J ends lost 2 bases and 0 bases respectively, with 9 bases between them. The CDR3 is 15 amino acids. V usage is TRBV7-2 and J usage is TRBJ2-3; D call uncertain. The receptor was isolated from a man aged 18 to 30 in good health. Some clones in this sample may be carry-over from other donors' samples. Sequencing input: naive CD4+ T cells from PBMCs. Subset: CD45RA+ positively selected. CDR3 sequence reads: CASSLLGKSTDTQYF. The CDR3 bases are TGTGCCAGCAGCTTATTGGGAAAAAGCACAGATACGCAGTATTTT.